The 29 T cell receptor beta chains presented below share a single source sample, sequenced in a study of technical replicates of blood from a handful of donors. Assay: immunoSEQ multiplex PCR; the TCRdb copy retains only in-frame clones and omits some. The sample lists roughly 87,000 clones, roughly 94% occurring once. The sequenced sample consisted of T cells isolated from PBMCs. These receptors were taken from a human donor in good health.

The chain carries TRBV2 and TRBJ2-7; 8 bases line up with TRBD1. Trimming removed 7 bases from V and 3 bases from J; junction bases left unmatched: 14. This CDR3 region has 16 residues. From germline, CDR1 is SNHLY and CDR2 FYNNEI. The CDR3 DNA follows: TGTGCCAGCACTAACCCCCGGGGACAGGCCGGCTACGAGCAGTACTTC. It yields the protein CASTNPRGQAGYEQYF.

The V call is TRBV6-6, the J call TRBJ1-4; 8 nucleotides line up with TRBD1. Germline V CDR1 and CDR2: MNHNY, SVGAGI (reference sequence). V shed 10 bases, J shed 3 bases, and the junction held 7 bases outside the gene matches. This CDR3 spans 14 amino acids. The CDR3 DNA follows: TGTGCCACCTTCCAGGGGGCCTCTAATGAAAAACTGTTTTTT. Translated: CATFQGASNEKLFF.

This chain uses TRBV25-1 with TRBJ2-1; D uncertain. CDR1 and CDR2 from the germline V gene are MGHDK and SYGVNS. The CDR3 runs to 13 residues. V lost 5 bases and J lost 1, with 6 bases in between. CDR3 protein: CASSSGSYNEQFF. The CDR3, as DNA: TGTGCCAGCAGTTCAGGTTCCTACAATGAGCAGTTCTTC. The full variable domain, rest sourced from reference TRBV25-1 and TRBJ2-1, is EADIYQTPRYLVIGTGKKITLECSQTMGHDKMYWYQQDPGMELHLIHYSYGVNSTEKGDLSSESTVSRIRTEHFPLTLESARPSHTSQYLCASSSGSYNEQFFGPGTRLTVL.

This clone was picked up a small number of times. This chain joins TRBV6-1 and TRBJ1-4; D is unclear. The V gene lost 1 base and the J gene lost 11 bases, with 8 bases spanning the gap. From germline, CDR1 is MNHNS and CDR2 SASEGT. This CDR3 region has 12 residues. The CDR3 reads CASSEGQMKLFF. The CDR3 region has the DNA TGTGCCAGCAGTGAAGGGCAGATGAAACTGTTTTTT.

The V call is TRBV7-6, the J call TRBJ1-4; 8 bases line up with TRBD1. V shed 4 bases, J shed 10 bases, and the junction held 11 bases outside the gene matches. The CDR3 is 15 amino acids. Germline V gene lookup returns CDR1 SGHVS and CDR2 FNYEAQ. This CDR3 reads CASSSRPDRDGKLFF. CDR3 bases: TGTGCCAGCAGCTCAAGGCCGGACAGGGACGGAAAACTGTTTTTT. Filled out from reference TRBV7-6 and TRBJ1-4, the complete variable domain reads GAGVSQSPRYKVTKRGQDVALRCDPISGHVSLYWYRQALGQGPEFLTYFNYEAQQDKSGLPNDRFSAERPEGSISTLTIQRTEQRDSAMYRCASSSRPDRDGKLFFGSGTQLSVL.

The rearrangement uses TRBV21-1 and TRBJ1-5; the table's TRBD1 call for D was not verified on the DNA. TRBV21-1 is noted as a pseudogene. The CDR3 sequence is 15 residues long. The CDR3 loop reads CASSKQGVDNQPQHF. CDR3 DNA: TGTGCCAGCAGCAAACAGGGGGTAGACAATCAGCCCCAGCATTTT.

The chain carries TRBV29-1 and TRBJ1-5; 7 bases agree with TRBD1. CDR3 size: 14 residues. The V and J ends lost 5 bases and 2 bases, in that order; junction bases with no gene match: 6. The germline CDR1 and CDR2 sequences are SQVTM and ANQGSEA. The CDR3 DNA follows: TGCAGCGTTAGAGAAACAGGGGGCAATCAGCCCCAGCATTTT. This translates into CSVRETGGNQPQHF.

J is TRBJ2-5 and V is TRBV5-6; D may be TRBD2 (6 bases). Trimming removed 0 bases at V and 7 bases at J, with 13 bases between. Germline CDR1 SGHDT, CDR2 YYEEEE. This CDR3 spans 14 amino acids. In DNA, the CDR3 is TGTGCCAGCAGCTTGGACACCACCGGGGGGACCCAGTACTTC. Its translation is CASSLDTTGGTQYF.

The chain has TRBV6-4 and TRBJ1-1; 10 nucleotides align to TRBD1. CDR3 length: 18 amino acids. CDR1 and CDR2 from the germline V gene are MRHNA and SNTAGT. Trimming cost V 5 bases and J 4 bases; bases outside gene matches: 16. Written as DNA, the CDR3 is TGTGCCAGCAGTAAACCCGGGACAGGGGTAAGTTGGGGCACTGAAGCTTTCTTT. It encodes CASSKPGTGVSWGTEAFF.

The chain links TRBV5-1 to TRBJ1-3; D ambiguous. CDR3 length: 15 residues. V lost 4 bases to trimming and J lost 0 bases, with 11 bases between them. Germline V lookup: CDR1 SGHRS, CDR2 YFSETQ. The CDR3 reads CASSPQQNSGNTIYF. The CDR3 DNA reads as TGCGCCAGCAGCCCACAACAGAACTCTGGAAACACCATATATTTT.

This sequence joins TRBV19 and TRBJ2-5; 7 bases align to TRBD1. This CDR3 is 15 amino acids long. Looked up from germline, CDR1 is LNHDA and CDR2 is SQIVND (reference sequence). Trimming cost V 2 bases and J 3 bases; bases outside gene matches: 6. The CDR3 region has the DNA TGTGCCAGTAGTATACACCGGGACAGCAAAGAGACCCAGTACTTC. It yields the protein CASSIHRDSKETQYF. Variable domain in full (rest from reference TRBV19 and TRBJ2-5): DGGITQSPKYLFRKEGQNVTLSCEQNLNHDAMYWYRQDPGQGLRLIYYSQIVNDFQKGDIAEGYSVSREKKESFPLTVTSAQKNPTAFYLCASSIHRDSKETQYFGPGTRLLVL.

J is TRBJ1-2 and V is TRBV9, with D possibly being TRBD1 (5 bases). This CDR3 spans 18 amino acids. Germline V CDR1 and CDR2: SGDLS, YYNGEE. Deletions cut 4 bases from V and 11 bases from J, with 33 bases between. The CDR3 bases are TGTGCCAGCAGCAAGAATGACAGTCAAGGGAAAGGGGCTATGGGGTACACCTTC. As protein: CASSKNDSQGKGAMGYTF.

The chain employs TRBV5-1 and TRBJ2-5, with 8 bases matching TRBD2. The CDR3 loop spans 15 amino acids. After removal of 4 bases from V and 3 bases from J, the junction contained 8 bases not matched to a gene. Germline assignment: CDR1 SGHRS and CDR2 YFSETQ. CDR3 amino acids: CASSPGTRLKETQYF. For the CDR3, the DNA is TGCGCCAGCAGCCCAGGGACTAGACTTAAAGAGACCCAGTACTTC.

This sequence joins TRBV5-1 and TRBJ1-3; the D is unclear. CDR3 size: 16 residues. The germline V gene has CDR1 SGHRS and CDR2 YFSETQ. Trimming took off 4 bases at V and 3 bases at J, with 17 bases between the two ends. The CDR3 loop is CASSRSPAGGGNTIYF. The DNA of the CDR3 is TGCGCCAGCAGCCGCTCCCCCGCGGGTGGTGGAAACACCATATATTTT.

The V and J genes are TRBV7-9 and TRBJ1-2; 8 bases agree with TRBD1. V lost 1 base and J lost 6; bases outside the gene matches: 10. The V gene's germline CDR1 is SEHNR and CDR2 FQNEAQ (reference sequence). The CDR3 consists of 16 residues. CDR3 nucleotide sequence: TGTGCCAGCAGCTTAGGGCCCAGGGGGCGTAGGGATGGCTACACCTTC. It codes for CASSLGPRGRRDGYTF.

The rearrangement uses TRBV28 and TRBJ1-5; 7 bases agree with TRBD1. The CDR3 is 15 residues long. The V and J ends lost 3 bases and 7 bases, in that order; junction bases with no gene match: 9. CDR1 and CDR2 (germline): MDHEN, SYDVKM. The DNA of the CDR3 is TGTGCCAGCAGTTTGGAAACAGGGGAGCGGCAGCCCCAGCATTTT. Translation: CASSLETGERQPQHF.

This rearrangement joins TRBV5-1 to TRBJ1-1; 10 bases line up with TRBD1. V shed 7 bases and J 4 bases; nucleotides not matched to a gene: 7. The CDR3 covers 14 residues. Germline V CDR1 and CDR2: SGHRS, YFSETQ. The CDR3 DNA follows: TGCGCCAGCTTTGAGACAGGGGGCGTCACTGAAGCTTTCTTT. Residues: CASFETGGVTEAFF.

The V gene is TRBV5-1, the J gene TRBJ2-7; TRBD2 is a possible D gene (5 bases). Germline V gene sequence: CDR1 SGHRS, CDR2 YFSETQ. V lost 6 bases, J lost 2 bases, and 15 bases lay in between. This CDR3 region has 14 residues. The CDR3 reads CASNPGTLTYEQYF. CDR3 coding DNA: TGCGCCAGCAACCCGGGAACCTTGACCTACGAGCAGTACTTC.

The chain carries TRBV4-2 and TRBJ2-3, with TRBD2 identical over 8 bases. The J segment lost 1 base and the V segment lost 0 bases, leaving 6 bases of the junction unmatched. Per the germline V gene, CDR1 is LGHNA and CDR2 is YNFKEQ. The CDR3 length is 17 residues. The CDR3 reads CASSQEVLAGRTDTQYF. The CDR3 DNA follows: TGTGCCAGCAGCCAAGAGGTCCTAGCGGGCCGCACAGATACGCAGTATTTT.

This clone was seen once. The CDR3 spells CASSQDWKGGYSNQPQHF. CDR3 sequence (DNA): TGCGCCAGCAGCCAAGATTGGAAGGGAGGGTATAGCAATCAGCCCCAGCATTTT. The J gene is TRBJ1-5, the V gene TRBV4-1; D is uncertain. The CDR3 is 18 residues long. Germline V gene data show CDR1 as MGHRA and CDR2 as YSYEKL. V gave up 0 bases and J gave up 0 bases, with 15 bases separating them.

V gene TRBV27 combines with J gene TRBJ2-2; 12 bases are shared with TRBD1. The CDR3 loop spans 17 amino acids. The junction had 6 bases not matched to a gene; V was cut back by 3 bases and J by 4 bases. From germline, CDR1 is MNHEY and CDR2 SMNVEV (reference sequence). As DNA, the CDR3 is TGTGCCAGCAGTTTGCCGGGACAGGGGGCCCTCACCGGGGAGCTGTTTTTT. Translation gives CASSLPGQGALTGELFF.

The V call is TRBV19, the J call TRBJ2-7; 7 nucleotides agree with TRBD2. CDR1 and CDR2 from the germline V gene are LNHDA and SQIVND (reference sequence). CDR3 length: 14 residues. The V gene end was trimmed by 1 base and the J gene end by 10 bases; junction bases not matched to a gene: 10. CDR3 protein: CASSIGGRELHQYF. The CDR3 DNA sequence: TGTGCCAGTAGTATAGGCGGGCGGGAGCTTCATCAGTACTTC.

This clone was detected only once. This chain connects TRBV5-1 to TRBJ1-1, with D unclear. Trimming took off 0 bases at V and 5 bases at J, with 8 bases between the two ends. This CDR3 is built from 13 residues. Germline V gene lookup returns CDR1 SGHRS and CDR2 YFSETQ. Written as DNA, the CDR3 is TGCGCCAGCAGCTTGGGGGCGCCGACTGAAGCTTTCTTT. Encoded protein: CASSLGAPTEAFF.

V usage is TRBV5-4 and J usage is TRBJ1-5, with 7 bases matching TRBD1. Germline assignment: CDR1 SGHNT and CDR2 YYREEE (reference sequence). V was clipped by 0 bases and J by 6 bases; unmatched bases: 6. This CDR3 contains 15 residues. The CDR3 DNA follows: TGTGCCAGCAGCTTGGACGCAGGGGGTGGTCAGCCCCAGCATTTT. This encodes CASSLDAGGGQPQHF.

This chain connects TRBV28 to TRBJ2-5; TRBD1 matches 9 bases. Trimming removed 8 bases from V and 5 bases from J; junction bases left unmatched: 9. Germline V lookup: CDR1 MDHEN, CDR2 SYDVKM. CDR3 length: 14 amino acids. The CDR3 DNA sequence: TGTGCCAGCGGCCTCGGGACAGGGATTGAGACCCAGTACTTC. It is translated as CASGLGTGIETQYF. The entire variable domain, with the rest obtained from reference TRBV28 and TRBJ2-5, is as follows: DVKVTQSSRYLVKRTGEKVFLECVQDMDHENMFWYRQDPGLGLRLIYFSYDVKMKEKGDIPEGYSVSREKKERFSLILESASTNQTSMYLCASGLGTGIETQYFGPGTRLLVL.

This chain links TRBV28 with TRBJ2-1; the D is unclear. The V gene lost 4 bases and the J gene lost 4 bases, with 5 bases spanning the gap. CDR3 length: 12 residues. Germline V lookup: CDR1 MDHEN, CDR2 SYDVKM. CDR3 nucleotides: TGTGCCAGCAGTTCCCAATACAATGAGCAGTTCTTC. It encodes CASSSQYNEQFF.

This chain joins TRBV7-3 and TRBJ2-5; 11 bases agree with TRBD2. The CDR3 runs to 15 residues. CDR1 and CDR2 (germline): SGHTA, FQGTGA. The V and J ends lost 5 bases and 5 bases, in that order; junction bases with no gene match: 7. For the CDR3, the DNA is TGTGCCAGCAGCATAGCGGGGGGGCCCGGGGAGACCCAGTACTTC. Amino acids: CASSIAGGPGETQYF.

The chain combines TRBV5-4 with TRBJ2-1, with a possible D match to TRBD2 (5 bases). V lost 4 bases to trimming and J lost 9 bases, with 14 bases between them. This CDR3 has 13 amino acids. Germline loops: CDR1 SGHNT, CDR2 YYREEE (reference sequence). Here the CDR3 DNA reads TGTGCCAGCAGCATCCGGGATCCCGCTGAGCAGTTCTTC. Translating gives CASSIRDPAEQFF.

This clone was recorded only once. The chain has TRBV6-6 and TRBJ1-4; 11 bases fit TRBD1. Germline V gene lookup returns CDR1 MNHNY and CDR2 SVGAGI (reference sequence). The CDR3 loop spans 15 amino acids. With 7 bases clipped from V and 8 bases from J, the junction kept 9 bases outside the gene matches. The CDR3 loop is CASTGTGGGGEKLFF. The CDR3 region has the DNA TGTGCCAGCACCGGGACAGGGGGAGGCGGGGAAAAACTGTTTTTT.